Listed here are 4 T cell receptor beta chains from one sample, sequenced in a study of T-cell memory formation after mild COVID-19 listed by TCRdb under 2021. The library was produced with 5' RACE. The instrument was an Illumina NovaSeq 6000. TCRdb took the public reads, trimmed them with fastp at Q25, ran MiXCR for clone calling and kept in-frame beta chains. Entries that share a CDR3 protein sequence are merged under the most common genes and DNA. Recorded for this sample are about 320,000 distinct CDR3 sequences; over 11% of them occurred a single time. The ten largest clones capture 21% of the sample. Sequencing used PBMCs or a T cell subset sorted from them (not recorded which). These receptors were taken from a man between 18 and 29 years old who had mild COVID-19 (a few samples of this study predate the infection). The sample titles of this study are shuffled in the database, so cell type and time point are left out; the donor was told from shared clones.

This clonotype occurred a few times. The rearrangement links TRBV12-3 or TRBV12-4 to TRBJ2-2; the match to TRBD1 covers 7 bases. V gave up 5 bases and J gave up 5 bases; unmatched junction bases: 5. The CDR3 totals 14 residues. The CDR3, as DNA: TGTGCCAGCAGTCCGGACAGGTTAACCGGGGAGCTGTTTTTT. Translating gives CASSPDRLTGELFF.

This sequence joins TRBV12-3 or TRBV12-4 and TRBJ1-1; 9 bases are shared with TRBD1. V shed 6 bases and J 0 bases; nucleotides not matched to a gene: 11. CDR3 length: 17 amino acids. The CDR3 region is CASSSSRDRAMNTEAFF. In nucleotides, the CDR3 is TGTGCCAGCAGCTCGTCCCGGGACAGGGCAATGAACACTGAAGCTTTCTTT.

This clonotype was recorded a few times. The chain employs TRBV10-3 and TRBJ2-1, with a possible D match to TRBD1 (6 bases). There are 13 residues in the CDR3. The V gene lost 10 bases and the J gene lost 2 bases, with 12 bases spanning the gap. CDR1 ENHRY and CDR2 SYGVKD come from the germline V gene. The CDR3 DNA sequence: TGTGCCACCCAGGGGAAAGCCTACAATGAGCAGTTCTTC. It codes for CATQGKAYNEQFF.

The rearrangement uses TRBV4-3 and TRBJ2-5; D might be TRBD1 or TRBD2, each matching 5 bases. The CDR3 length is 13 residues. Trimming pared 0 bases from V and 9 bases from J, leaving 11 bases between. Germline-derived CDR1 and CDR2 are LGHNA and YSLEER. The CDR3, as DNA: TGCGCCAGCAGCCAAGATCGGGGCCGGGCCCAGTACTTC. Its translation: CASSQDRGRAQYF.